The 5 T cell receptor beta chains listed next were all sequenced from one sample in a study of post-analysis software for immune sequencing data. Broader study findings: TRBV segments more frequent in patients than in controls numbered about 5 and included TRBV5-6, TRBV5-1 and TRBV20-1.

Their antigens remain unidentified. Presence of unique molecular identifiers characterized the TCR beta cDNA libraries. TCRdb reprocessed the PCR reads with MiXCR, giving one entry per CDR3 protein. Of approximately 690,000 distinct CDR3 sequences listed, 55% to 70% are singletons. The sequencing input was blood. The receptors come from a girl aged 2-10 years with multiple sclerosis.

V and J are TRBV7-9 and TRBJ1-1; no clear D. This CDR3 is 10 amino acids long. V shed 8 bases and J shed 8 bases, with 9 bases lying between them. Germline V gene sequence: CDR1 SEHNR, CDR2 FQNEAQ (reference sequence). The CDR3 sequence: CASSYREAFF. The CDR3 DNA reads TGTGCCAGCTCCTACCGAGAAGCTTTCTTT.

The chain links TRBV4-2 to TRBJ2-7, with TRBD1 matching 10 bases. CDR3 length: 18 residues. Germline V CDR1 and CDR2: LGHNA, YNFKEQ. Losses at the gene ends were 0 bases for V and 3 bases for J; bases not matched to a gene: 11. CDR3 DNA: TGTGCCAGCAGCCAAGAAGGCGCCCGGACAGGGGGAGGCTACGAGCAGTACTTC. Translated, it gives CASSQEGARTGGGYEQYF.

This chain uses TRBV29-1 with TRBJ2-7; 8 bases fit TRBD1. This CDR3 has 14 residues. Germline V gives CDR1 SQVTM, CDR2 ANQGSEA. After removal of 0 bases from V and 2 bases from J, the junction contained 3 bases not matched to a gene. CDR3 amino acids: CSVEDGGQAYEQYF. CDR3 DNA sequence: TGCAGCGTTGAAGATGGGGGACAGGCCTACGAGCAGTACTTC.

This rearrangement joins TRBV10-3 to TRBJ2-4; perhaps TRBD1 as D (5 bases). Germline loops: CDR1 ENHRY, CDR2 SYGVKD. The CDR3 consists of 15 residues. V was trimmed by 6 bases and J by 6 bases, leaving 18 bases between them. CDR3: CAIRDETVFGNIQYF. For the CDR3, the DNA is TGTGCCATCAGGGACGAGACAGTTTTCGGAAACATTCAGTACTTC.

This chain links TRBV5-5 with TRBJ2-3; 9 positions match TRBD2. V lost 5 bases, J lost 0 bases, and 4 bases stayed unmatched. The length of the CDR3 is 15 residues. The germline V gene has CDR1 SGHKS and CDR2 YYEKEE (reference sequence). The CDR3 sequence is CASRLAGISTDTQYF. The CDR3 DNA is TGTGCCAGCAGGCTAGCGGGGATTAGCACAGATACGCAGTATTTT.